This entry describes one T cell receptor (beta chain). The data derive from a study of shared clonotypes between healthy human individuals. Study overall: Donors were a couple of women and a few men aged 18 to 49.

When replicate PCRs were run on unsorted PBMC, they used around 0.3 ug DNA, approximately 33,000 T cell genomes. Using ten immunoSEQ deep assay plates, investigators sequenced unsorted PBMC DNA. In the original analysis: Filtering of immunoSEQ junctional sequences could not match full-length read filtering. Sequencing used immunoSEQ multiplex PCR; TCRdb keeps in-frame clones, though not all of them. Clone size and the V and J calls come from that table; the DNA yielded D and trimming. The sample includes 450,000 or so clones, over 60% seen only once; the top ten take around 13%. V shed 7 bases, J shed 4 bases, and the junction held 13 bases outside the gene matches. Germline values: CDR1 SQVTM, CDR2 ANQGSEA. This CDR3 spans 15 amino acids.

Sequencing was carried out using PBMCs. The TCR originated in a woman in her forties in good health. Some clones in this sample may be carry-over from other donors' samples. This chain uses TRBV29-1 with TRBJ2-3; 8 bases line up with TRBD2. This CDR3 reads CSGIPSAGGADTQYF. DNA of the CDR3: TGCAGCGGGATACCATCGGCGGGAGGAGCAGATACGCAGTATTTT.